In this sample, the clone carrying this T cell receptor (beta chain) turned up once. The data were taken from a study of cytomegalovirus exposure and HLA in healthy donors. In the PCR, 60 Vbeta and 13 Jbeta primers were used. The assay was immunoSEQ multiplex PCR, and TCRdb's table has in-frame clones only and misses some. The table shows around 170,000 clones, with approximately 82% occurring only once. Trimming took 5 bases from V and 7 from J, leaving 20 bases between them. The V gene's germline CDR1 is LNHDA and CDR2 SQIVND (reference sequence). CDR3 size: 15 residues. The receptor was isolated from a male donor in good health and CMV-seronegative. This chain links TRBV19 with TRBJ1-2; perhaps TRBD1 as D (6 bases). Sequences were obtained from PBMCs. This CDR3 reads CASSFEGESWPGYTF. The CDR3 bases are TGTGCCAGTAGTTTCGAGGGGGAATCATGGCCTGGCTACACCTTC.